The 27 T cell receptor beta chains reported below all come from one sample, sequenced in a study of T cell repertoires in ileal Crohn's disease (dated by TCRdb to about 2019). Receptor amplification or capture employed the immunoSEQ multiplex PCR assay. TCRdb holds this immuneACCESS table with in-frame rearrangements only. Some clones are missing; in checked studies, unresolved V genes explain under half, and the rest has no known cause. Within this sample are about 30,000 clones, with about 81% of them counted one time only. Around 5.6% of the sample comes from the top ten. The sequenced sample consisted of ileal tissue. The source of these receptors is an adult with Crohn's disease.

CDR3 protein: CASSEAFYNSPLHF. The DNA of the CDR3 is TGTGCCAGCAGTGAGGCCTTTTATAATTCACCCCTCCACTTT. This chain joins TRBV6-1 and TRBJ1-6; D gene uncertain. Trimming left V 3 bases short and J 4 bases short, with 7 bases between. In germline, CDR1 is MNHNS, CDR2 SASEGT. The CDR3 has 14 amino acids.

The CDR3 here is CASSLDGRGNYGYTF. The DNA of the CDR3 is TGTGCCAGCAGCCTCGATGGACGAGGGAACTATGGCTACACCTTC. This chain links TRBV7-9 with TRBJ1-2; D gene uncertain. Trimming pared 5 bases from V and 2 bases from J, leaving 15 bases between. The CDR3 runs 15 residues. Germline loops: CDR1 SEHNR, CDR2 FQNEAQ (reference sequence).

This rearrangement joins TRBV9 to TRBJ1-1; D is unclear. CDR1 is SGDLS, CDR2 YYNGEE, per germline. CDR3 size: 13 residues. Trimming took off 4 bases at V and 3 bases at J, with 10 bases between the two ends. Written as DNA, the CDR3 is TGTGCCAGCAGCCGCAGAGAGGACACTGAAGCTTTCTTT. It is translated as CASSRREDTEAFF.

This clone showed up just a few times. A read error may account for a junction end that differs from germline. The sample carries other DNA sequences with the same CDR3. The chain links TRBV5-1 to TRBJ1-6, with 7 nucleotides matching TRBD1. There are 15 residues in the CDR3. Germline-derived CDR1 and CDR2 are SGHRS and YFSETQ. In nucleotides, the CDR3 is TGCGCCAGCAGCCCAGGGACAGCCCGGAATTCCCCCCTCCACTTT. Its protein is CASSPGTARNSPLHF. Combining the CDR3 with reference TRBV5-1 and TRBJ1-6 gives the whole variable domain KAGVTQTPRYLIKTRGQQVTLSCSPISGHRSVSWYQQTPGQGLQFLFEYFSETQRNKGNFPGRFSGRQFSNSRSEMNVSTLELGDSALYLCASSPGTARNSPLHFGNGTRLTVT.

This clone showed up just once. This chain joins TRBV18 and TRBJ2-7; tentatively, D is TRBD1 (5 bases). Trimming stripped 4 bases from V and 4 bases from J, with 14 bases between. The length of the CDR3 is 14 residues. Germline V lookup: CDR1 KGHSH, CDR2 LQKENI. This CDR3 is CASSRTPGQYEQYF. In nucleotides, the CDR3 is TGTGCCAGCTCACGAACTCCTGGACAATACGAGCAGTACTTC.

The sample holds a few counts of this clone. The chain employs TRBV10-1 and TRBJ1-1; no definite D call. Germline CDR1 is WNHNN and CDR2 is SYGVQD (reference sequence). Trimming shortened V by 7 bases and J by 4 bases, and 10 bases separated the two germline ends. This CDR3 contains 12 residues. The CDR3, as DNA: TGCGCCAGCATTACCGACACCACTGAAGCTTTCTTT. This sequence encodes CASITDTTEAFF.

The chain combines TRBV19 with TRBJ2-1, with a tentative D call TRBD1 (6 bases). V lost 3 bases and J lost 7, with 19 bases in between. CDR1 is LNHDA, CDR2 SQIVND, per germline (reference sequence). CDR3 size: 16 residues. The CDR3 nucleotides are TGTGCCAGTAGTATCTCAGGGGCGCGCGGTGTTAATGAGCAGTTCTTC. It is translated as CASSISGARGVNEQFF. Full variable domain (rest looked up from reference TRBV19 and TRBJ2-1): DGGITQSPKYLFRKEGQNVTLSCEQNLNHDAMYWYRQDPGQGLRLIYYSQIVNDFQKGDIAEGYSVSREKKESFPLTVTSAQKNPTAFYLCASSISGARGVNEQFFGPGTRLTVL.

The chain is built from TRBV29-1 and TRBJ1-4, with D perhaps matching TRBD1 (5 bases). Germline CDR1 is SQVTM and CDR2 is ANQGSEA. V lost 4 bases to trimming and J lost 8 bases, with 8 bases between them. CDR3 length: 11 amino acids. The CDR3 region is CSVGKGEKLFF. As DNA, the CDR3 is TGCAGCGTTGGGAAGGGGGAAAAACTGTTTTTT.

The J gene is TRBJ2-6, the V gene TRBV6-1; D is unclear. The CDR3 has 15 residues. Trimming shortened V by 2 bases and J by 1 base, and 6 bases separated the two germline ends. Germline CDR1 reads MNHNS; CDR2 reads SASEGT. For the CDR3, the DNA is TGTGCCAGCAGTGAATATGCGTCTGGGGCCAACGTCCTGACTTTC. This encodes CASSEYASGANVLTF.

For the CDR3, the DNA is TGTGCCAGCAGCTTAGGCCTTGGCAGGGGTCCAGATACGCAGTATTTT. Translated, it gives CASSLGLGRGPDTQYF. The chain employs TRBV13 and TRBJ2-3; D might be TRBD1 (6 bases). The CDR3 has 16 amino acids. Germline-derived CDR1 and CDR2 are PRHDT and FYEKMQ (reference sequence). Trimming took 0 bases from V and 4 from J, leaving 14 bases between them. Looking up the rest from reference TRBV13 and TRBJ2-3 gives the full variable domain: AAGVIQSPRHLIKEKRETATLKCYPIPRHDTVYWYQQGPGQDPQFLISFYEKMQSDKGSIPDRFSAQQFSDYHSELNMSSLELGDSALYFCASSLGLGRGPDTQYFGPGTRLTVL.

This clone was seen a handful of times. CDR3 region: CASSLGHDNSPLHF. DNA for the CDR3: TGTGCCAGCAGTCTCGGACACGATAATTCACCCCTCCACTTT. This chain uses TRBV7-7 with TRBJ1-6; maybe TRBD1 (5 bases). The germline gives CDR1 SSHAT, CDR2 FNYEAQ (reference sequence). The V end was cut by 6 bases, the J end by 5 bases, with 11 bases between. The CDR3 is 14 residues long.

V usage is TRBV27 and J usage is TRBJ1-2, with TRBD1 identical over 9 bases. CDR3 size: 14 residues. CDR1 and CDR2 from the germline V gene are MNHEY and SMNVEV (reference sequence). V was pared by 5 bases and J by 8 bases, with 9 bases of the junction left unmatched. The DNA for the CDR3 is TGTGCCAGCAGTCCCGGACAGGGGCGGGCAGGCTACACCTTC. Translation: CASSPGQGRAGYTF.

The rearrangement uses TRBV6-1 and TRBJ2-5, with 9 bases aligning to TRBD1. V was pared by 3 bases and J by 4 bases, with 3 bases of the junction left unmatched. CDR1 and CDR2 (germline): MNHNS, SASEGT. This CDR3 comprises 14 residues. The CDR3, as DNA: TGTGCCAGCAGTGACACAGGGGGCCGAGAGACCCAGTACTTC. Residues: CASSDTGGRETQYF.

The V call is TRBV9, the J call TRBJ1-1; no definite D call. Germline loops: CDR1 SGDLS, CDR2 YYNGEE. V lost 1 base to trimming and J lost 0 bases, with 7 bases between them. The CDR3 has 14 amino acids. CDR3 bases: TGTGCCAGCAGCGTACGGTCCGTGAACACTGAAGCTTTCTTT. Translated, it gives CASSVRSVNTEAFF.

The chain couples TRBV18 to TRBJ1-2; D remains ambiguous. The germline gives CDR1 KGHSH, CDR2 LQKENI. The CDR3 length is 16 residues. V dropped 2 bases and J dropped 2 bases, with 15 bases sitting between them. The CDR3 sequence: CASSPTAGDENYGYTF. The CDR3 coding sequence is TGTGCCAGCTCACCAACGGCGGGAGATGAGAACTATGGCTACACCTTC.

This clone occurred once. The V and J genes are TRBV10-3 and TRBJ1-1; perhaps TRBD1 as D (6 bases). Trimming removed 6 bases from V and 1 base from J, with 9 bases in between. CDR1 and CDR2 from the germline V gene are ENHRY and SYGVKD. The CDR3 extends over 13 amino acids. CDR3 nucleotide sequence: TGTGCCATCAGCCAACAGGGGAACACTGAAGCTTTCTTT. Its protein product is CAISQQGNTEAFF.

Of note for this clone: The sample has other DNA sequences that encode this CDR3 too. The J gene is TRBJ1-1, the V gene TRBV6-5, with D possibly TRBD1 on 6 matching bases. V was cut by 5 bases and J by 8 bases, with 15 bases left in between. The CDR3 sequence is 13 residues long. The V gene's germline CDR1 is MNHEY and CDR2 SVGAGI. The CDR3 sequence: CASSLVRGSEAFF. CDR3 bases: TGTGCCAGCAGTCTCGTCAGGGGTTCCGAAGCTTTCTTT.

A few counts support this clone. The rearrangement uses TRBV10-2 and TRBJ2-7, with D unclear. With 6 bases removed from V and 2 bases from J, the gap between germline ends came to 5 bases. Germline V lookup: CDR1 WSHSY, CDR2 SAAADI. There are 11 residues in the CDR3. The CDR3: CASRTPYEQYF. CDR3 sequence (DNA): TGCGCCAGCAGGACTCCCTACGAGCAGTACTTC.

This chain links TRBV10-3 with TRBJ1-2; tentatively, D is TRBD1 (6 bases). Per germline, CDR1 ENHRY and CDR2 SYGVKD. This CDR3 has 15 residues. The V and J ends lost 2 bases and 4 bases respectively, with 14 bases between them. The CDR3 is CAISEREEQGYGYTF. Written as DNA, the CDR3 is TGTGCCATCAGTGAGAGAGAGGAACAGGGCTATGGCTACACCTTC.

CDR3 DNA: TGTGCCACGTCCCAGGGCAGCACTGGGGCCAACGTCCTGACTTTC. Translated, it gives CATSQGSTGANVLTF. The rearrangement uses TRBV9 and TRBJ2-6; possible D gene TRBD1, 5 bases. The CDR3 sequence is 15 residues long. Germline-derived CDR1 and CDR2 are SGDLS and YYNGEE. V lost 9 bases and J 2 bases, leaving 15 bases between the germline ends.

The chain recombines TRBV12-5 with TRBJ1-1, with 8 bases lining up with TRBD1. V lost 7 bases, J lost 8 bases, and 3 bases stayed unmatched. The CDR3 runs to 11 residues. The germline V gene encodes CDR1 LGHNT and CDR2 FRNRAP. The CDR3 region has the DNA TGTGCTAGTGAGGGACAGGCGGAAGCTTTCTTT. Its translation is CASEGQAEAFF.

The gene calls are TRBV7-2 and TRBJ1-6; D gene uncertain. The germline gives CDR1 SGHTA, CDR2 FQGNSA. The CDR3 covers 14 residues. The V end was cut by 4 bases, the J end by 3 bases, with 7 bases between. The CDR3 region has the DNA TGTGCCAGCAGCTCCGGGAACTATAATTCACCCCTCCACTTT. Amino acid sequence: CASSSGNYNSPLHF.

This clone came up a few times. V is TRBV6-5 and J is TRBJ2-1, with a possible D match to TRBD2 (7 bases). Germline CDR1 is MNHEY and CDR2 is SVGAGI. The ends were cut back, 2 bases at V and 7 bases at J, with 18 bases in the middle. The CDR3 is made up of 16 amino acids. CDR3 DNA: TGTGCCAGCAGTTACGGCATGGGGGGGGGCAGGAATGAGCAGTTCTTC. It encodes CASSYGMGGGRNEQFF.

In this sample, this clone turned up a few times. The chain employs TRBV25-1 and TRBJ1-5, with D perhaps matching TRBD1 (6 bases). This CDR3 is built from 13 residues. Germline V CDR1 and CDR2: MGHDK, SYGVNS. The V and J ends lost 8 bases and 3 bases respectively, with 11 bases between them. The CDR3 sequence: CASSGHLNQPQHF. CDR3 in DNA: TGTGCCAGCTCGGGACACCTCAATCAGCCCCAGCATTTT.

J is TRBJ1-6 and V is TRBV7-2, with 7 bases identical to TRBD1. Looked up from germline, CDR1 is SGHTA and CDR2 is FQGNSA. The V gene end was trimmed by 6 bases and the J gene end by 9 bases; junction bases not matched to a gene: 8. This CDR3 has 14 residues. The CDR3 nucleotides read TGTGCCAGCAGTACAGGGGTTGCAAGTTCACCCCTCCACTTT. Its protein is CASSTGVASSPLHF.

This chain uses TRBV7-9 with TRBJ2-7; tentative D call: TRBD2 (5 bases). Trimming left V 4 bases short and J 0 bases short, with 7 bases between. The CDR3 spans 13 residues. CDR1 SEHNR and CDR2 FQNEAQ come from the germline V gene (reference sequence). The CDR3 nucleotides are TGTGCCAGCAGCTACACTAGCTCCTACGAGCAGTACTTC. Protein product: CASSYTSSYEQYF.

This sequence joins TRBV5-1 and TRBJ2-7, with TRBD1 as a possible D gene (5 bases). This CDR3 region has 14 residues. Germline V gives CDR1 SGHRS, CDR2 YFSETQ. V gave up 0 bases and J gave up 2 bases, with 9 bases separating them. This CDR3 is CASSLDRQAYEQYF. CDR3 in DNA: TGCGCCAGCAGCTTGGACAGGCAGGCCTACGAGCAGTACTTC.